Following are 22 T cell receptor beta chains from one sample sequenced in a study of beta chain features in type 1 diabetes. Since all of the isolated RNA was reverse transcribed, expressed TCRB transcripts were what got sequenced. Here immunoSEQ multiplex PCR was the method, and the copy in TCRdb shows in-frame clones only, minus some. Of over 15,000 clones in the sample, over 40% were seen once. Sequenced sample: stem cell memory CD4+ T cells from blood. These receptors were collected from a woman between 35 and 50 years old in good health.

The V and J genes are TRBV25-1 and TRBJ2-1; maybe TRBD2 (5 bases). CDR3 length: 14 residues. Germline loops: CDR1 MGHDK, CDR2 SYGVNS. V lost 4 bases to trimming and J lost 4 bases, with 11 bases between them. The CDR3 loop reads CASSGGFWYNEQFF. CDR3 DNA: TGTGCCAGCAGTGGAGGGTTCTGGTACAATGAGCAGTTCTTC.

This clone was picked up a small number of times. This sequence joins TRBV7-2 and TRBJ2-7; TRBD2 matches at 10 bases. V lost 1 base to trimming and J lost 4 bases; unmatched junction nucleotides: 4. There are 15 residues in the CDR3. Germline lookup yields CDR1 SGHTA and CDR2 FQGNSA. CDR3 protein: CASSLGSSGGYEQYF. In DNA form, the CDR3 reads TGTGCCAGCAGCTTAGGATCTAGCGGGGGTTACGAGCAGTACTTC. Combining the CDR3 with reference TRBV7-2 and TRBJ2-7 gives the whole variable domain GAGVSQSPSNKVTEKGKDVELRCDPISGHTALYWYRQSLGQGLEFLIYFQGNSAPDKSGLPSDRFSAERTGGSVSTLTIQRTQQEDSAVYLCASSLGSSGGYEQYFGPGTRLTVT.

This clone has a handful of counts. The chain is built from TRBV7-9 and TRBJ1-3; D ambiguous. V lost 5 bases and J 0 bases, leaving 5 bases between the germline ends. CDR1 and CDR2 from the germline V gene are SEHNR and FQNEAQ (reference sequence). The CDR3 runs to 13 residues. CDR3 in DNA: TGTGCCAGCAGCCGGGACTCTGGAAACACCATATATTTT. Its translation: CASSRDSGNTIYF.

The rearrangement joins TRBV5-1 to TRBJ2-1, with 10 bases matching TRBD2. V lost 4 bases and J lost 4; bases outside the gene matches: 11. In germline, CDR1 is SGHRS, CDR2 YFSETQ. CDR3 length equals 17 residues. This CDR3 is CASSPRQRGGSYNEQFF. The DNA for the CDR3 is TGCGCCAGCAGCCCGCGGCAGCGGGGGGGCAGTTACAATGAGCAGTTCTTC. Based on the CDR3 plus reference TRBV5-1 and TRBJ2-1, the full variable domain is KAGVTQTPRYLIKTRGQQVTLSCSPISGHRSVSWYQQTPGQGLQFLFEYFSETQRNKGNFPGRFSGRQFSNSRSEMNVSTLELGDSALYLCASSPRQRGGSYNEQFFGPGTRLTVL.

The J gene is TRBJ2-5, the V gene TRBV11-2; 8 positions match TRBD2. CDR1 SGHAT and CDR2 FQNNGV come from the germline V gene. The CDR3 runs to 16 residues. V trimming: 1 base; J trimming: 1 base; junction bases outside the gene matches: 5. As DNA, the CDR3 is TGTGCCAGCAGCTTAGTGGCAGCGGGGGTCCAAGAGACCCAGTACTTC. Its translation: CASSLVAAGVQETQYF. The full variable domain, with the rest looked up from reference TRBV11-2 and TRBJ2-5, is EAGVAQSPRYKIIEKRQSVAFWCNPISGHATLYWYQQILGQGPKLLIQFQNNGVVDDSQLPKDRFSAERLKGVDSTLKIQPAKLEDSAVYLCASSLVAAGVQETQYFGPGTRLLVL.

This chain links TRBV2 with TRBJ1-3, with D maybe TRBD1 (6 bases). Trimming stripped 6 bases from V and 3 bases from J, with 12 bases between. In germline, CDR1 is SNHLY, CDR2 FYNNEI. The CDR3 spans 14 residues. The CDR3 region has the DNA TGTGCCAGCAGAGAACAGGGAGGTGGAAACACCATATATTTT. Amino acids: CASREQGGGNTIYF.

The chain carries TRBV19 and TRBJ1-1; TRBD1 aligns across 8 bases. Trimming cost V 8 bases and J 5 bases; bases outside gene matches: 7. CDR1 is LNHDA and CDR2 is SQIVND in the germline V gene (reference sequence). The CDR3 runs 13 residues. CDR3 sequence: CASRPGGWTEAFF. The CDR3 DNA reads TGTGCCAGTCGGCCAGGGGGCTGGACTGAAGCTTTCTTT.

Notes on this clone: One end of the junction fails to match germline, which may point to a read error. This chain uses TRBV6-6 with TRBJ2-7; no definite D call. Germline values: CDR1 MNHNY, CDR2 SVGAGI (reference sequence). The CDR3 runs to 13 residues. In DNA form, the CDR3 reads TGTGCCAGCACCAGCTCAACAACCTCTCCGAGGAACTTC. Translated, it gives CASTSSTTSPRNF.

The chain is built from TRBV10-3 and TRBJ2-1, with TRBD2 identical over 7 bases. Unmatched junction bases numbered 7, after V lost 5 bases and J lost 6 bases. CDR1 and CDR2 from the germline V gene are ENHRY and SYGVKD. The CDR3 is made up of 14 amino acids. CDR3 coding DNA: TGTGCCATCAGTAGCGGCGGGGGTTTCAATGAGCAGTTCTTC. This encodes CAISSGGGFNEQFF.

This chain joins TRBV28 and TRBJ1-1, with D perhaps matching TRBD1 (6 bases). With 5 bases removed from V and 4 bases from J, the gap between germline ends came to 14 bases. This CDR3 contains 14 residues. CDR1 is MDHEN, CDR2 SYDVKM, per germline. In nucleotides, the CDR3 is TGTGCCAGCAGTCCCGGGACATGGGGCACTGAAGCTTTCTTT. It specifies CASSPGTWGTEAFF.

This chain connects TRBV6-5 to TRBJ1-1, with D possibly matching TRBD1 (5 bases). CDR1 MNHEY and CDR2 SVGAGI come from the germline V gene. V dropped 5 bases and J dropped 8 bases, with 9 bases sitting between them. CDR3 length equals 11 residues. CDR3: CASSPRTEAFF. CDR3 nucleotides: TGTGCCAGCAGTCCCCGGACAGAAGCTTTCTTT.

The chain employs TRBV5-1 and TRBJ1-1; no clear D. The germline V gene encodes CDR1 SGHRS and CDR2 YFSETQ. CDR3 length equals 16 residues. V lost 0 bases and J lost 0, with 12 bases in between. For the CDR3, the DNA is TGCGCCAGCAGCTTGGGTATCTCCAGAATGAACACTGAAGCTTTCTTT. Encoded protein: CASSLGISRMNTEAFF.

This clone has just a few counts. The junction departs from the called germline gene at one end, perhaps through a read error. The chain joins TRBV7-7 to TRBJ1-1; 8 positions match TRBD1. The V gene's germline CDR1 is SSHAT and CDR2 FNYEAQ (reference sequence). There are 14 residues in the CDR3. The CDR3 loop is CASSLAAGGNEAFF. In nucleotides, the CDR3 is TGTGCTAGCAGCTTAGCGGCAGGGGGCAATGAAGCTTTCTTT.

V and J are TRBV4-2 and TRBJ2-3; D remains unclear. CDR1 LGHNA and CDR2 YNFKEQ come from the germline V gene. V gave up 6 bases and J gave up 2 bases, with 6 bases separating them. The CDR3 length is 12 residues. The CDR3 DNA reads TGTGCCAGCAGTACTGACACAGATACGCAGTATTTT. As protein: CASSTDTDTQYF.

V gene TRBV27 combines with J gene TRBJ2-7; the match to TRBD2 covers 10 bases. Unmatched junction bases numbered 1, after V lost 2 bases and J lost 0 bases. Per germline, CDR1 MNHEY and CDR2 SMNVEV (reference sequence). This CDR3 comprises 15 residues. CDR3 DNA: TGTGCCAGCAGTTTACTAGCGGGAGCCTCCTACGAGCAGTACTTC. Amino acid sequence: CASSLLAGASYEQYF.

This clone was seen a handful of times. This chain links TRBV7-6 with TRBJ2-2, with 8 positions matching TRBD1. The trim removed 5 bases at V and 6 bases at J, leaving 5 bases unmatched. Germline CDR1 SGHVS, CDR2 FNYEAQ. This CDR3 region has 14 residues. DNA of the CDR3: TGTGCCAGCAGCGTGCCACAGGGGGCCGGGGAGCTGTTTTTT. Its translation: CASSVPQGAGELFF.

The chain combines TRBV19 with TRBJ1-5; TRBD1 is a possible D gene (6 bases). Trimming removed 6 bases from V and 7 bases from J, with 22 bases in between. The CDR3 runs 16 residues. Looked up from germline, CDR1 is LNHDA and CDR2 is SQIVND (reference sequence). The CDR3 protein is CASRTTGTLLLQPQHF. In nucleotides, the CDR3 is TGTGCCAGTAGAACAACAGGGACACTTCTTCTCCAGCCCCAGCATTTT. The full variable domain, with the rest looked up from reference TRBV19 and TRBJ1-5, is DGGITQSPKYLFRKEGQNVTLSCEQNLNHDAMYWYRQDPGQGLRLIYYSQIVNDFQKGDIAEGYSVSREKKESFPLTVTSAQKNPTAFYLCASRTTGTLLLQPQHFGDGTRLSIL.

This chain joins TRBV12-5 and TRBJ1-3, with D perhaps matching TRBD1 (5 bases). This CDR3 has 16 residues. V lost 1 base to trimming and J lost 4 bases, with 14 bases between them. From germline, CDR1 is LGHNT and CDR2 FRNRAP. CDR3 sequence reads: CASGLDPGREGNTIYF. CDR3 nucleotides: TGTGCTAGTGGTTTGGACCCAGGGCGAGAGGGAAACACCATATATTTT. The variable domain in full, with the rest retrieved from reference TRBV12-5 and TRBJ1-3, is DARVTQTPRHKVTEMGQEVTMRCQPILGHNTVFWYRQTMMQGLELLAYFRNRAPLDDSGMPKDRFSAEMPDATLATLKIQPSEPRDSAVYFCASGLDPGREGNTIYFGEGSWLTVV.

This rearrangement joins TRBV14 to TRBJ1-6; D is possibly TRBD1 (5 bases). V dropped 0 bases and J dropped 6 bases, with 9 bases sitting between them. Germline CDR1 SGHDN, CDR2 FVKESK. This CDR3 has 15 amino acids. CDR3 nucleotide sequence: TGTGCCAGCAGCCAAGACATAGGGGCTAATTCACCCCTCCACTTT. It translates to CASSQDIGANSPLHF. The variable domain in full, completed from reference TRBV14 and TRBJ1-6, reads EAGVTQFPSHSVIEKGQTVTLRCDPISGHDNLYWYRRVMGKEIKFLLHFVKESKQDESGMPNNRFLAERTGGTYSTLKVQPAELEDSGVYFCASSQDIGANSPLHFGNGTRLTVT.

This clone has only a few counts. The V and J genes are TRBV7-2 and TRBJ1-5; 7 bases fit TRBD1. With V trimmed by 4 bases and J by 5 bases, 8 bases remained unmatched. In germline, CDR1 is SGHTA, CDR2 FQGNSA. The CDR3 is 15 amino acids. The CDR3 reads CASSSKRGRDQPQHF. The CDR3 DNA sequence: TGTGCCAGCAGCTCCAAAAGGGGGCGCGATCAGCCCCAGCATTTT.

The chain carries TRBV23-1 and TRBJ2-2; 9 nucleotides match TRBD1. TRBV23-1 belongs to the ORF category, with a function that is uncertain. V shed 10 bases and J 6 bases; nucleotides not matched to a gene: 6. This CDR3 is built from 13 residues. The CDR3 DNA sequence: TGCGCCATCCCTGGACAGGGGTCCGGGGAGCTGTTTTTT. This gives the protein CAIPGQGSGELFF.

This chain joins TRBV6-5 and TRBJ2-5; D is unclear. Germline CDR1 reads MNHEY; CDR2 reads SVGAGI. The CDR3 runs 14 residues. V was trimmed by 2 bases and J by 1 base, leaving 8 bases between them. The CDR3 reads CASSYGQLQETQYF. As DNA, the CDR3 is TGTGCCAGCAGTTACGGGCAGCTCCAAGAGACCCAGTACTTC.